The clone carrying this TCR beta chain was detected once. Samples came from patients with localized non-small cell lung adenocarcinoma. The CDR3 is 14 amino acids. Per germline, CDR1 MNHEY and CDR2 SMNVEV (reference sequence). V shed 8 bases and J shed 0 bases, with 8 bases lying between them. This entry is derived from a study of CD4 and CD8 cells across lung adenocarcinoma regions. TCRdb reprocessed the PCR reads via MiXCR and lists one record per CDR3 protein. The sample contains approximately 24,000 distinct CDR3 sequences, around half of which appear only once. The clonotype was recovered from a male donor with lung adenocarcinoma. The CD4 and CD8 labels of this study may be unreliable. The sequenced sample consisted of CD8+ T cells from the center of a lung tumor. The chain recombines TRBV27 with TRBJ2-6; D not resolved. The CDR3 sequence: CASRGDSGANVLTF. CDR3 DNA: TGTGCCAGCCGAGGTGACTCTGGGGCCAACGTCCTGACTTTC.